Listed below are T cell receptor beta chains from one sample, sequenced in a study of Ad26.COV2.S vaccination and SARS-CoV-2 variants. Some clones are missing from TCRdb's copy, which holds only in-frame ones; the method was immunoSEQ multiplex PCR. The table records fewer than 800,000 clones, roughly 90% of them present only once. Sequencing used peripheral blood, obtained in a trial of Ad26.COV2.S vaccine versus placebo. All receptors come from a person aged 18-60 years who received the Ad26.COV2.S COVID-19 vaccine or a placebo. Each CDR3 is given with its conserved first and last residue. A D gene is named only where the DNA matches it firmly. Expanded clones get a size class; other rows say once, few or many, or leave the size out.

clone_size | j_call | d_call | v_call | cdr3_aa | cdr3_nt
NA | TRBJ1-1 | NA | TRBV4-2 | CASSQDPDNTEAFF | TGTGCCAGCAGCCAGGACCCGGATAACACTGAAGCTTTCTTT
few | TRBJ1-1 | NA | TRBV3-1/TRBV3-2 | CASSQSRRNTEAFF | TGTGCCAGCAGCCAATCACGGAGGAACACTGAAGCTTTCTTT
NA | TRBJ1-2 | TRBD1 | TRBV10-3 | CAISGQGDGYTF | TGTGCCATCAGCGGACAGGGTGATGGCTACACCTTC
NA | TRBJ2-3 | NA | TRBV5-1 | CASSHGQTSTDTQYF | TGCGCCAGCAGCCACGGACAGACCAGCACAGATACGCAGTATTTT
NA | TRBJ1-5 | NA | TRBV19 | CASRWDSNQPQHF | TGTGCCAGTAGGTGGGACAGCAATCAGCCCCAGCATTTT
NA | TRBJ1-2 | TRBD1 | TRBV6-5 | CASSYRGESYGYTF | TGTGCCAGCAGCTACAGGGGCGAGAGCTATGGCTACACCTTC
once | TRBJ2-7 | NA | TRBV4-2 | CASSQDRDNSYEQYF | TGTGCCAGCAGCCAAGATAGGGACAACTCCTACGAGCAGTACTTC
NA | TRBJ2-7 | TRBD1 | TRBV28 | CASSLYSQGAGYEQYF | TGTGCCAGCAGTTTATATTCACAGGGGGCCGGCTACGAGCAGTACTTC
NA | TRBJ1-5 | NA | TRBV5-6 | CASSFEGRQPQHF | TGTGCCAGCAGCTTCGAGGGCCGTCAGCCCCAGCATTTT
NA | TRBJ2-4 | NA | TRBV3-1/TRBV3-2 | CASSQDTGEKWGIQYF | TGTGCCAGCAGCCAAGATACGGGGGAGAAGTGGGGCATTCAGTACTTC